This T cell receptor (beta chain) was captured by sequencing in a study of blood T cells in healthy people across ages (dated by TCRdb to between 2014 and 2016). Concerning the study at large: In model experiments, template switching captured about one uniquely barcoded TCR beta cDNA molecule for every two T cells. To avoid experimental bias, donors of different ages were randomly spread across the sequencing lanes. Using the same blood draw, the study looked at two additional independent replicas of 1 million unique cDNA reads for two donors, one aged 18 to 30 and the other aged 80 or older. To track age-related changes in TCR beta repertoire diversity, the study relied on deep sequencing normalized with unique cDNA molecular identifiers. The donors were divided into four age groups: young (average 16 years), middle-aged (approximately 39), aged (roughly 66) and long-lived (roughly 82).

Receptor libraries were prepared by 5' RACE. This sample was sequenced with an Illumina HiSeq 2500. A second roughly 7 to 11 cycle PCR used a sample-barcoded 5' primer and a J-beta primer mix. A unique molecular identifier was introduced onto each TCR beta cDNA molecule by a template-switch 5' adaptor carrying 12 random nucleotides. Each sample yielded at least 2.5 million CDR3-containing paired-end reads. All of the RNA was converted into first-strand cDNA using the Mint cDNA synthesis kit, with a TRBC-specific oligonucleotide serving as the primer. Following uracil-DNA glycosylase treatment, a first 18-cycle PCR with universal primers M1SS and BC2_uni_R was performed on all cDNA. Regarding the original processing steps: Each sample was normalized by randomly selecting 1 million high-quality reads, each carrying a distinct molecular identifier. Instead of being binned into consensus sequences, reads with shared molecular identifiers were discarded. MiTCR, set to a Q25 quality threshold and the strictest error-elimination algorithm, was used for CDR3 identification, clonotype clustering and error correction. A nonparametric unseen species model with Euler transformation was used to estimate a lower bound on total TCR beta diversity. Starting from the raw public reads, TCRdb applied fastp trimming at Q25, assembled clones with MiXCR and retained in-frame beta chains. Merged by CDR3 protein, the rows form single entries marked with the most common genes and DNA. TCRdb, not the original authors, processed these V and J calls. The sample table holds about 600,000 distinct CDR3 sequences, of which around 48% were seen once. The ten biggest clones cover about 26% of the sample.

General conclusions and limits of the study: Estimates of total diversity based on one million sequenced T cells were considered lower bounds and underestimates. As age increased, observed TCR beta diversity per million T cells dropped in a roughly linear way, and a significant reduction was already evident by age roughly 40. Conclusive comparison of naive and antigen-experienced compartments was prevented by the profiling of bulk unsorted PBMCs. The percentage of naive T cells measured by flow cytometry correlated strongly with observed TCR beta diversity. Donor CMV infection status was unknown, potentially confounding age-related changes in expanded clonotypes. Compared with the aged group, more naive CD4+ T cells, fewer expanded clones and increased TCR diversity were shown by the long-lived group, suggesting age selection.

The sample holds a few counts of this clonotype. There is no known antigen for this receptor. Qualities for individual bases were not recorded, and no much larger clone is one base off. Systemically healthy Caucasian individuals from Russia, 35 to 40 in total and aged about 6 to 90 years, were included as donors. Each donor gave around 9.8 milliliters of peripheral blood, collected into EDTA-treated Vacutainer tubes. Ficoll-Paque density-gradient centrifugation was used to isolate PBMCs, with at least 7 million per sample. Total RNA was extracted from PBMCs with Trizol reagent, with at least 5 micrograms obtained per sample. For every donor, flow cytometry on a PBMC aliquot measured the percentage of naive CD45RAhigh/CD27high T cells. The source is a man older than 75 in good health. Sequenced input: blood.

The DNA sequence is TGCACCTGCTCGCCGGGACAGGGCCCCACAGATACGCAGTATTTT. Its protein product is CTCSPGQGPTDTQYF. The rearrangement combines TRBV29-1 with TRBJ2-3, with 9 bases matching TRBD1. The germline V gene supplies CDR1 SQVTM and CDR2 ANQGSEA. Counted from cysteine to phenylalanine, this CDR3 has 15 amino acids. The sequence is cut down to CDR3 DNA, 45 bases in frame from base 1.